This T cell receptor beta chain emerged from a study of cytomegalovirus exposure and HLA in healthy donors. The PCR made use of 60 Vbeta and 13 Jbeta primers. Generated by immunoSEQ multiplex PCR, the TCRdb table keeps only in-frame clones and is missing some. The data hold more than 95,000 clones, with roughly three fifths observed a single time. This clone was counted a single time. The material sequenced was PBMCs. The source is a woman in her forties in good health and CMV-seropositive.

Here the CDR3 DNA reads TGTGCCAGCAGCGACTTTTTAGCGGGAGTTCGAACCGGGGAGCTGTTTTTT. This sequence encodes CASSDFLAGVRTGELFF. This chain uses TRBV7-9 with TRBJ2-2, with 9 bases identical to TRBD2. The V and J ends lost 5 bases and 5 bases, in that order; junction bases with no gene match: 12. CDR3 size: 17 residues. From germline, CDR1 is SEHNR and CDR2 FQNEAQ (reference sequence).